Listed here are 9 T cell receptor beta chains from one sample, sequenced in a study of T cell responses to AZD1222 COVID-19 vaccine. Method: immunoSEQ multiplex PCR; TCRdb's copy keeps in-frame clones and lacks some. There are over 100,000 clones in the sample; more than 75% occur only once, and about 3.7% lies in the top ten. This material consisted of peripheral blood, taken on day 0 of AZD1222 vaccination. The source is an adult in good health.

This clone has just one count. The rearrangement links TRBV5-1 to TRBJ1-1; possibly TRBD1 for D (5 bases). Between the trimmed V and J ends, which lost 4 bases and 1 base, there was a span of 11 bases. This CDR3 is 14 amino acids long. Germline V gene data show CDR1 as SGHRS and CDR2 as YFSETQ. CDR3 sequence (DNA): TGCGCCAGCAGCCCGCTCGGGGGGAACACTGAAGCTTTCTTT. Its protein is CASSPLGGNTEAFF.

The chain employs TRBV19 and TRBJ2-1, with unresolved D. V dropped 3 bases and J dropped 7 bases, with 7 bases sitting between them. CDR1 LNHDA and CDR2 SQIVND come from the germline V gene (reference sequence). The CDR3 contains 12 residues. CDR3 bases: TGTGCCAGTAGTATTCGCCTTAATGAGCAGTTCTTC. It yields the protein CASSIRLNEQFF.

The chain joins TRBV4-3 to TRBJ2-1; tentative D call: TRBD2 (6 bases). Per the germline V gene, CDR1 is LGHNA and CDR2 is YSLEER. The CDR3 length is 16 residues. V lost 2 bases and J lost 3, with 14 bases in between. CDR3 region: CASSQSTAGSYNEQFF. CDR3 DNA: TGCGCCAGCAGCCAAAGTACAGCGGGTAGCTACAATGAGCAGTTCTTC.

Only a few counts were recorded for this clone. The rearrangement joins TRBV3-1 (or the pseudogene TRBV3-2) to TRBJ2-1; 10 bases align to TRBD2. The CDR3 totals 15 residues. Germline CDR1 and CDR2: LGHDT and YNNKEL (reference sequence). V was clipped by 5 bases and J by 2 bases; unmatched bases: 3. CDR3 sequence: CASSFSGGPYNEQFF. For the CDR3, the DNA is TGTGCCAGCAGCTTTAGCGGGGGGCCCTACAATGAGCAGTTCTTC.

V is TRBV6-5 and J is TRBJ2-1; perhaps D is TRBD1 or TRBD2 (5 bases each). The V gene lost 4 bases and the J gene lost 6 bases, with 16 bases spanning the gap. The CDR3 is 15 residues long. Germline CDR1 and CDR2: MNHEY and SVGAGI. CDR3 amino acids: CASSWGGGRGNEQFF. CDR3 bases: TGTGCCAGCAGTTGGGGTGGGGGAAGGGGCAATGAGCAGTTCTTC.

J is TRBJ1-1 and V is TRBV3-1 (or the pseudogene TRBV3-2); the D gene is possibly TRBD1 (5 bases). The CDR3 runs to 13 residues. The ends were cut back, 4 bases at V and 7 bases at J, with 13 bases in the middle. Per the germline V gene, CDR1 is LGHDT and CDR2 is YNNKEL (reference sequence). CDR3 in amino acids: CASSPGLQGEAFF. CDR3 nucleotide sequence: TGTGCCAGCAGCCCGGGGCTGCAGGGTGAAGCTTTCTTT.

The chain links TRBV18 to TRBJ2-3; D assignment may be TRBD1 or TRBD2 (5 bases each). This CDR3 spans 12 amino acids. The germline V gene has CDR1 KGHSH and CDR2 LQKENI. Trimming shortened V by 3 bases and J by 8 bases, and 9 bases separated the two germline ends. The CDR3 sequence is CASSPDSGTQYF. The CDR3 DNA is TGTGCCAGCTCACCCGACAGCGGTACGCAGTATTTT.

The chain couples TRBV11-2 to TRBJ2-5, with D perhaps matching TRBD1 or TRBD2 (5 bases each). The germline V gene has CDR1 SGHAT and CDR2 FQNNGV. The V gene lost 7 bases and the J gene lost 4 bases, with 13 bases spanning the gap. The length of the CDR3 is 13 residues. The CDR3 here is CASNQVGAETQYF. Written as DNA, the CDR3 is TGTGCCAGCAACCAAGTCGGGGCAGAGACCCAGTACTTC.

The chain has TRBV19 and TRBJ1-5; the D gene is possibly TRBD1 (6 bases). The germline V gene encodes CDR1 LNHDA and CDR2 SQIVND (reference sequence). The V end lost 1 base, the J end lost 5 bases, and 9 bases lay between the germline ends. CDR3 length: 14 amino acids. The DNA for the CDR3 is TGTGCCAGTAGTATAGGGCAGGGGCATCAGCCCCAGCATTTT. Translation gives CASSIGQGHQPQHF.